This T cell receptor beta chain was recovered during a study of T cell responses to AZD1222 COVID-19 vaccine. TCRdb's table, derived via immunoSEQ multiplex PCR, lists solely in-frame clones and lacks some. Among around 200,000 clones listed, 90% to 95% were seen once. Second-dose intervals of approximately 4 or approximately 12 weeks were pooled. Overall study findings and caveats: Close to half of spike-specific TCRs reportedly recognize unmutated variant regions.

Of note for this clone: Its matching antigen is unknown.

Germline V gene sequence: CDR1 SGHKS, CDR2 YYEKEE (reference sequence). V was shortened by 0 bases and J by 1 base, with 10 bases between the two germline ends. CDR3 size: 16 residues. The origin of this receptor is an adult who received the AZD1222 COVID-19 vaccine. The rearrangement joins TRBV5-5 to TRBJ1-4; no definite D call. The sample consisted of peripheral blood, taken 28 days after the second AZD1222 dose. The CDR3 loop is CASSLGPGGTNEKLFF. The CDR3 coding sequence is TGTGCCAGCAGCTTGGGGCCGGGCGGAACTAATGAAAAACTGTTTTTT.